These 3 T cell receptor beta chains originate from one sample sequenced in a study of blood T cell repertoires in COVID-19. Some clones are missing from TCRdb's copy, which holds only in-frame ones; the method was immunoSEQ multiplex PCR. The sample carries about 170,000 clones, around 80% recorded once. Sequencing used peripheral blood. These receptors were obtained from a woman in her seventies with acute or convalescent COVID-19.

This clone was observed a handful of times. The genes are TRBV30 and TRBJ2-1; 10 bases agree with TRBD2. This CDR3 is 15 amino acids long. Germline CDR1 is GTSNPN and CDR2 is SVGIG (reference sequence). J was trimmed by 8 bases and V by 1 base; bases with no gene match: 8. Written as DNA, the CDR3 is TGTGCCTGGAGTGCGCTAGCGGGAGAGGGCCATGAGCAGTTCTTC. Translating it yields CAWSALAGEGHEQFF.

The V and J genes are TRBV20-1 and TRBJ1-6; D is undetermined. Trimming took 4 bases from V and 8 from J, leaving 6 bases between them. The CDR3 length is 11 residues. Germline-derived CDR1 and CDR2 are DFQATT and SNEGSKA (reference sequence). The CDR3 DNA is TGCAGTGCTATCGCGGATTCACCCCTCCACTTT. Translation: CSAIADSPLHF.

The V gene is TRBV28, the J gene TRBJ1-3, with 7 bases lining up with TRBD1. The CDR3 covers 15 residues. With V trimmed by 5 bases and J by 3 bases, 7 bases remained unmatched. The germline gives CDR1 MDHEN, CDR2 SYDVKM. This chain's CDR3 is CASSPSDRDGNTIYF. The CDR3 region has the DNA TGTGCCAGCAGTCCCTCCGACAGGGATGGAAACACCATATATTTT.